Included here is one TCR beta chain sequence, with context. Its antigen is not identified. Authors of the study amplified TCR beta CDR3 regions from RNA transcripts. The HTBI primer set drove a first-round RT-PCR of the TCR CDR3. TCRdb independently ran MiXCR on the multiplex PCR reads; one entry per CDR3 protein. The sample has approximately 630,000 distinct CDR3 sequences, around 15% seen once. This sample was taken from a study of T cells in Graves' hyperthyroidism and ophthalmopathy. Points from the study as a whole: Blood also held most thyroid clonotypes expanded beyond 0.001.

The V gene lost 6 bases and the J gene lost 0 bases, with 11 bases spanning the gap. The CDR3 extends over 15 amino acids. V and J are TRBV12-3 or TRBV12-4 and TRBJ2-2; D remains ambiguous. The receptor was isolated from a woman between 25 and 40 years old with Graves' hyperthyroidism. Material for sequencing was blood. CDR3 protein: CASSSRVPNTGELFF. The CDR3 DNA reads as TGTGCCAGCAGCTCACGGGTACCGAACACCGGGGAGCTGTTTTTT.